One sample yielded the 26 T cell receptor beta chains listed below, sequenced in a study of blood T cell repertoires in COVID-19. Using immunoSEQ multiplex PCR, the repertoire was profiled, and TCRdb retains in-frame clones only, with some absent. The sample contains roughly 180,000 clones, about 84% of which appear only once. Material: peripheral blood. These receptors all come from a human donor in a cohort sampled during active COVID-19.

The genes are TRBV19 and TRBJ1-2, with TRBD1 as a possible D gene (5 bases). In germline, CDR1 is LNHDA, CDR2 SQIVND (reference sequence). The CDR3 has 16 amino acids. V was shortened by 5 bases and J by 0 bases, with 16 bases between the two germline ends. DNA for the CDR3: TGTGCCAGTAGTCACAGGTTGCCACTTCCTAACTATGGCTACACCTTC. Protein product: CASSHRLPLPNYGYTF. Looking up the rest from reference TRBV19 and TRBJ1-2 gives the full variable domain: DGGITQSPKYLFRKEGQNVTLSCEQNLNHDAMYWYRQDPGQGLRLIYYSQIVNDFQKGDIAEGYSVSREKKESFPLTVTSAQKNPTAFYLCASSHRLPLPNYGYTFGSGTRLTVV.

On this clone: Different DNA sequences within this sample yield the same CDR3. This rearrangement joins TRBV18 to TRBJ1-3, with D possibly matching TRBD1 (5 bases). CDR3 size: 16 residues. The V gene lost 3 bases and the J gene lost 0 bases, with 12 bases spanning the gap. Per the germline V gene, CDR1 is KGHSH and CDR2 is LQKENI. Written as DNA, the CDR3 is TGTGCCAGCTCACCCCCAGGCAGGGACTCTGGAAACACCATATATTTT. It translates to CASSPPGRDSGNTIYF.

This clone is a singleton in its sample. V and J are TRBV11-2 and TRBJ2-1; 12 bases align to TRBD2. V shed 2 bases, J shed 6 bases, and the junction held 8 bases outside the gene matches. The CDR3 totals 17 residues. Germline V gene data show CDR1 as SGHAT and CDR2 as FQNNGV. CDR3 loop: CASSLPASGGDPNEQFF. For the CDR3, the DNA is TGTGCCAGCAGCTTACCTGCTAGCGGGGGGGACCCCAATGAGCAGTTCTTC.

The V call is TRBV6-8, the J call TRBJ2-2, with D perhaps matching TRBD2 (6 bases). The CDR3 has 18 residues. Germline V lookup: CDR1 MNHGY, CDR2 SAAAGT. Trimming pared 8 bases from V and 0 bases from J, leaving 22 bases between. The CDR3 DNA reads TGTGCCAGCCAATCGAGGCCCGGGGGAAACTCGAACACCGGGGAGCTGTTTTTT. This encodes CASQSRPGGNSNTGELFF.

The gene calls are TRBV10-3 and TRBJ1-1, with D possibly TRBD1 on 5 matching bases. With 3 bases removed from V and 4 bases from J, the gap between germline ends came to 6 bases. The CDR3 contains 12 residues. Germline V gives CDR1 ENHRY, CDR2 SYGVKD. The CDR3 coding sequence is TGTGCCATCAGTGACAGGGCCACTGAAGCTTTCTTT. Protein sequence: CAISDRATEAFF.

The chain's CDR3 is CASSPTGTSGGGEQFF. The CDR3 coding sequence is TGTGCCAGCTCACCGACCGGGACTAGCGGGGGGGGTGAGCAGTTCTTC. The V gene is TRBV18, the J gene TRBJ2-1, with 16 bases identical to TRBD2. Germline V gene sequence: CDR1 KGHSH, CDR2 LQKENI. The CDR3 has 16 residues. Germline trimming cut 3 bases from V and 9 bases from J; bases unmatched to any gene: 5.

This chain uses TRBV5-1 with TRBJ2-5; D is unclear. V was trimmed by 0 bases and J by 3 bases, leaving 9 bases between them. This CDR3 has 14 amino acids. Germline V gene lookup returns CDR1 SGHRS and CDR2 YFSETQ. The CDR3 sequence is CASSLDRNEETQYF. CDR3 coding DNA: TGCGCCAGCAGCTTGGACAGAAACGAAGAGACCCAGTACTTC.

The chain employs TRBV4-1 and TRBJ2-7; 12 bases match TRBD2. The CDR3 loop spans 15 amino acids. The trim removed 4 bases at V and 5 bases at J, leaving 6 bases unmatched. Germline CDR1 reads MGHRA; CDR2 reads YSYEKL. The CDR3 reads CASSLLAGGLDEQYF. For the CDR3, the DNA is TGCGCCAGCAGCCTACTAGCGGGGGGTCTTGACGAGCAGTACTTC.

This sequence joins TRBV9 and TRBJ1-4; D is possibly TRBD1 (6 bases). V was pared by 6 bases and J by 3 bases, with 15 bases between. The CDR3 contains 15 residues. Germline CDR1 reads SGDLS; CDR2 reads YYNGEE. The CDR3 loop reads CASTKGGGPNEKLFF. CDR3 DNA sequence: TGTGCCAGCACCAAAGGCGGGGGGCCTAATGAAAAACTGTTTTTT.

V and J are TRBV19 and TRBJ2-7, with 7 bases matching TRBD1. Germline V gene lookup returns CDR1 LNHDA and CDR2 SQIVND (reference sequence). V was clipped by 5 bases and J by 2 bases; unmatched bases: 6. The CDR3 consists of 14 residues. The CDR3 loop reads CASSARDSPYEQYF. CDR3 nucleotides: TGTGCCAGTAGTGCCCGGGACAGCCCCTACGAGCAGTACTTC.

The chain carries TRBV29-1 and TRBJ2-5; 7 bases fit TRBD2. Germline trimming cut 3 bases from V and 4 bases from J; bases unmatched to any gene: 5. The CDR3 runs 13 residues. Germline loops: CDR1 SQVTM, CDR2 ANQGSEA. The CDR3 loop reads CSVDPGLGETQYF. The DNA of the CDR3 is TGCAGCGTTGATCCCGGACTAGGAGAGACCCAGTACTTC.

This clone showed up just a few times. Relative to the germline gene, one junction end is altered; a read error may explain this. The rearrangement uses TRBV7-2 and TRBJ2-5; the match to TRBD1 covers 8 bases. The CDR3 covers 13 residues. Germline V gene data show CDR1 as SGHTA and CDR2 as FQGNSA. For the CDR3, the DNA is TGTGCCAGCAGCGAATACAGGGGGAGAATTGTAGACTTC. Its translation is CASSEYRGRIVDF.

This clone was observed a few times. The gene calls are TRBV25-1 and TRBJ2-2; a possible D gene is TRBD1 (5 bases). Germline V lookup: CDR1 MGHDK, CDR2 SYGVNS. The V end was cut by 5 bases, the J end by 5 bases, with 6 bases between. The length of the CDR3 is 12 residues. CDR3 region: CASSPGTGELFF. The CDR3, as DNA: TGTGCCAGCAGTCCAGGGACCGGGGAGCTGTTTTTT.

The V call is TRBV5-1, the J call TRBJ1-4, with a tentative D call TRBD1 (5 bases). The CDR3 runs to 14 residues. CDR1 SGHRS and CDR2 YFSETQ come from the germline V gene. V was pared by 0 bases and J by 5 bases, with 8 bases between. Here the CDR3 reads CASSLEQANEKLFF. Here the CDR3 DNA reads TGCGCCAGCAGCTTGGAACAGGCAAATGAAAAACTGTTTTTT.

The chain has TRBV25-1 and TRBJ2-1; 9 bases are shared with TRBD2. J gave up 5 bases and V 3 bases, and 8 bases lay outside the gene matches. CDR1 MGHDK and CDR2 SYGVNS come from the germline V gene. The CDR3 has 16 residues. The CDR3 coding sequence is TGTGCCAGCAGTGATAGCAGCGGGGGGTCGAACAATGAGCAGTTCTTC. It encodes CASSDSSGGSNNEQFF.

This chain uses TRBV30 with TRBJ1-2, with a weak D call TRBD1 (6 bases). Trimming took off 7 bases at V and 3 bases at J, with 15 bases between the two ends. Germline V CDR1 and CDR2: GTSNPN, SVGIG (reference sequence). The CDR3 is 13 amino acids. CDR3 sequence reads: CALDLTGYYGYTF. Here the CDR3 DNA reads TGTGCCTTGGACCTAACAGGGTACTATGGCTACACCTTC.

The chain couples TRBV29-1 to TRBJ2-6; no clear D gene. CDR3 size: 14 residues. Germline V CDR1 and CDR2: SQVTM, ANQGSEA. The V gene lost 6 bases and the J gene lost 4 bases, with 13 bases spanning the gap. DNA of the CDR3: TGCAGCGTCTCCCCAGGCCCCGGGGCCAACGTCCTGACTTTC. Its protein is CSVSPGPGANVLTF.

The CDR3 spells CASSLVAGANEQFF. The CDR3 DNA reads TGTGCCAGCAGCTTGGTAGCGGGGGCCAATGAGCAGTTCTTC. This chain joins TRBV11-3 and TRBJ2-1; 9 bases align to TRBD2. The CDR3 runs 14 residues. Germline V lookup: CDR1 SGHNT, CDR2 YENEEA. Unmatched junction bases numbered 3, after V lost 3 bases and J lost 6 bases. The whole variable domain, remainder taken from reference TRBV11-3 and TRBJ2-1, is EAGVVQSPRYKIIEKKQPVAFWCNPISGHNTLYWYLQNLGQGPELLIRYENEEAVDDSQLPKDRFSAERLKGVDSTLKIQPAELGDSAVYLCASSLVAGANEQFFGPGTRLTVL.

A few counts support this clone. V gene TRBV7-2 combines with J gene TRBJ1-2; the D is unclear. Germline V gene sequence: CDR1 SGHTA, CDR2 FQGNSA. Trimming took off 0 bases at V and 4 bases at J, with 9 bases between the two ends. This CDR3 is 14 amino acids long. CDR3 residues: CASSLAGSFYGYTF. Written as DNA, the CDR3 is TGTGCCAGCAGCTTAGCGGGCAGTTTCTATGGCTACACCTTC.

CDR3 sequence: CASSLDTSGTRDTQYF. The CDR3, as DNA: TGTGCCAGCAGCTTGGACACTAGCGGTACCAGAGATACGCAGTATTTT. The chain has TRBV7-6 and TRBJ2-3; 8 bases match TRBD2. Germline trimming cut 3 bases from V and 5 bases from J; bases unmatched to any gene: 10. This CDR3 contains 16 residues. The V gene's germline CDR1 is SGHVS and CDR2 FNYEAQ.

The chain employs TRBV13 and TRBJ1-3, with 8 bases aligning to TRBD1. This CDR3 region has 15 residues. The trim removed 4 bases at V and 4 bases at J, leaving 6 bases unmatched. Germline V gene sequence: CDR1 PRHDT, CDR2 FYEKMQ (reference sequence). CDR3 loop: CASSYSDRGGNTIYF. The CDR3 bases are TGTGCCAGCAGCTATTCCGACAGGGGAGGAAACACCATATATTTT.

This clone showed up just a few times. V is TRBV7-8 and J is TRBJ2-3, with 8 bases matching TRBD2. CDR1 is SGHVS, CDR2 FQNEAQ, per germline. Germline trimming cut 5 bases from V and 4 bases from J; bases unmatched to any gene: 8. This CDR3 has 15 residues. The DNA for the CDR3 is TGTGCCAGCAGCCCTCGGGCGGGGGGAGCAGATACGCAGTATTTT. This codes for CASSPRAGGADTQYF.

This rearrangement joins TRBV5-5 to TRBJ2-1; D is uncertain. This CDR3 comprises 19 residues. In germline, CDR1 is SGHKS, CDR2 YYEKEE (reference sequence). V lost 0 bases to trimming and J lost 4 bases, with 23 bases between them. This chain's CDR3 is CASSLGVSSRPTQYNEQFF. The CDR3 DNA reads TGTGCCAGCAGCTTGGGGGTCTCGAGCAGGCCAACCCAATACAATGAGCAGTTCTTC. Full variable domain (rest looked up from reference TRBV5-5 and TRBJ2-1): DAGVTQSPTHLIKTRGQQVTLRCSPISGHKSVSWYQQVLGQGPQFIFQYYEKEERGRGNFPDRFSARQFPNYSSELNVNALLLGDSALYLCASSLGVSSRPTQYNEQFFGPGTRLTVL.

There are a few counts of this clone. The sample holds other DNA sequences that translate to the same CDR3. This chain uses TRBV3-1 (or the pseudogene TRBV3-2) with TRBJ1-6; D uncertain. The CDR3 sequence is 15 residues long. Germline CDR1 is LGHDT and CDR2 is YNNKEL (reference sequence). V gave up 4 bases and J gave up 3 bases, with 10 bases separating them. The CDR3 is CASSPGESYNSPLHF. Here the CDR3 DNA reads TGTGCCAGCAGCCCCGGGGAGAGCTATAATTCACCCCTCCACTTT.

CDR3 residues: CATSDSGQEVGAFF. DNA of the CDR3: TGTGCCACCAGTGATTCGGGACAGGAGGTCGGTGCTTTCTTT. The chain couples TRBV24-1 to TRBJ1-1; 8 bases are shared with TRBD1. The CDR3 is 14 residues long. Per germline, CDR1 KGHDR and CDR2 SFDVKD. J gave up 11 bases and V 2 bases, and 9 bases lay outside the gene matches.

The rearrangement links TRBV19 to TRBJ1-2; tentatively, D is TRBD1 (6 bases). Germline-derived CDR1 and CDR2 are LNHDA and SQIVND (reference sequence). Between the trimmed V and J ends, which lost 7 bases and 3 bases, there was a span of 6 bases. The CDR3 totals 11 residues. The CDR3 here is CASTGDYGYTF. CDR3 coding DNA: TGTGCCAGTACAGGGGACTATGGCTACACCTTC.